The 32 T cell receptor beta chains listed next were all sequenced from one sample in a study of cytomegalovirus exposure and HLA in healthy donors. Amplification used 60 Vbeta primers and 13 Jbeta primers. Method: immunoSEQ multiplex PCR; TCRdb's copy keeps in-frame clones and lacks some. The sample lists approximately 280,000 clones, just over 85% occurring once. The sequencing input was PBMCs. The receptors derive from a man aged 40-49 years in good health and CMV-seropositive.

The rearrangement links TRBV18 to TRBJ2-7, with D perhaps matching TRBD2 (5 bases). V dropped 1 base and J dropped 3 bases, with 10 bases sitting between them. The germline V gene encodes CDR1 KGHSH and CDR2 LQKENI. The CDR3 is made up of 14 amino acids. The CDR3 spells CASSPRGLNYEQYF. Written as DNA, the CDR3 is TGTGCCAGCTCACCACGCGGACTTAACTACGAGCAGTACTTC.

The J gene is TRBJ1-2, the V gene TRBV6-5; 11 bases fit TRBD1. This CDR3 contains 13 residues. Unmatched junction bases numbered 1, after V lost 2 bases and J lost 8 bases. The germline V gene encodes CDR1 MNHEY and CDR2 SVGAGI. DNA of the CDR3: TGTGCCAGCAGTTACGGGACAGGGGGAGGCTACACCTTC. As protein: CASSYGTGGGYTF.

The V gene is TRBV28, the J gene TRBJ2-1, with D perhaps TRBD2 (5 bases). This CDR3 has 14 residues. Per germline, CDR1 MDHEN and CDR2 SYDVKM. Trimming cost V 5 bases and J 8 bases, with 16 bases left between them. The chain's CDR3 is CASSNPDWRHEQFF. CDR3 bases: TGTGCCAGCAGTAACCCGGACTGGCGGCATGAGCAGTTCTTC.

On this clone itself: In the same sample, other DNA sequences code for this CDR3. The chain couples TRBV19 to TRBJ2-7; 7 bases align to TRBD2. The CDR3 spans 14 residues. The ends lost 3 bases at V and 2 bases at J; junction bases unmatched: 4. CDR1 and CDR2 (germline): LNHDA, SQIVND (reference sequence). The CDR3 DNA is TGTGCCAGTAGTATTGCGGGGAGGGCCTACGAGCAGTACTTC. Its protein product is CASSIAGRAYEQYF.

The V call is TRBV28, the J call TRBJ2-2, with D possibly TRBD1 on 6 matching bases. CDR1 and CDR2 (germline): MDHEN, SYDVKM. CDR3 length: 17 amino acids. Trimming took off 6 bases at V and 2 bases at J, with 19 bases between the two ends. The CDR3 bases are TGTGCCAGCAGCGGGGCCTTTGGACAGCCAAACACCGGGGAGCTGTTTTTT. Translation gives CASSGAFGQPNTGELFF.

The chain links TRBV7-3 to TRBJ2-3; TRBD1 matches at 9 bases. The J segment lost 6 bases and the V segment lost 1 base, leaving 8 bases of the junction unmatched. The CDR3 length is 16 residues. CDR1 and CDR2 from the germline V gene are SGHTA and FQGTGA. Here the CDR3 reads CASSLMGGTGKDTQYF. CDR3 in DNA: TGTGCCAGCAGCTTAATGGGGGGGACAGGGAAGGATACGCAGTATTTT.

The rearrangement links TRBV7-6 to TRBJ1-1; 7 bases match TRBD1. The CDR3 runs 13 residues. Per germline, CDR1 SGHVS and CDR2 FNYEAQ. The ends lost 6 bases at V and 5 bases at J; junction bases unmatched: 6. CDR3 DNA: TGTGCCAGCAGATCCGACAGGGCGACTGAAGCTTTCTTT. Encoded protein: CASRSDRATEAFF.

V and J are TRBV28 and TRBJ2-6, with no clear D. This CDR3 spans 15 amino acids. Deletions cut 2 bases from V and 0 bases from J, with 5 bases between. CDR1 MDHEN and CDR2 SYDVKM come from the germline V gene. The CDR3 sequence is CASSLASSGANVLTF. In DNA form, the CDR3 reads TGTGCCAGCAGTTTAGCGAGCTCTGGGGCCAACGTCCTGACTTTC.

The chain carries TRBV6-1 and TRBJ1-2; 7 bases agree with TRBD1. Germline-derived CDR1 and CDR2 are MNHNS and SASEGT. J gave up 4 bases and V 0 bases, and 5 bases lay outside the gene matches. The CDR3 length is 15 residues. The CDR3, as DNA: TGTGCCAGCAGTGAAGCGGGTTGGACAGGCTATGGCTACACCTTC. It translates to CASSEAGWTGYGYTF.

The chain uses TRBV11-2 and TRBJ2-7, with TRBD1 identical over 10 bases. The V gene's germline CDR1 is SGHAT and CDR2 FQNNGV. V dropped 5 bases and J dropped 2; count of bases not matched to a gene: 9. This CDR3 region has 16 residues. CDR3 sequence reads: CASSTGTGARPYEQYF. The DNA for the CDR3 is TGTGCCAGCAGCACCGGGACAGGGGCCCGACCCTACGAGCAGTACTTC.

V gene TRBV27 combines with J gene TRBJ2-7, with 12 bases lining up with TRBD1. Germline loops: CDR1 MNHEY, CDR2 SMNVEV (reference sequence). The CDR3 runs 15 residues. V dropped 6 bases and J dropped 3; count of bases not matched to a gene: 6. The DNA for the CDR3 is TGTGCCAGCAGAAGCCGGGACAGGGGGCACTACGAGCAGTACTTC. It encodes CASRSRDRGHYEQYF.

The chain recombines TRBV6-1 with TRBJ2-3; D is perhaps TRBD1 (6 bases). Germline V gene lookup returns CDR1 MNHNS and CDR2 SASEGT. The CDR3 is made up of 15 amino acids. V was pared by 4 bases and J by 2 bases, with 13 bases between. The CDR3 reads CASSGNRDATDTQYF. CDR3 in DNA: TGTGCCAGCAGTGGGAACAGGGACGCCACAGATACGCAGTATTTT.

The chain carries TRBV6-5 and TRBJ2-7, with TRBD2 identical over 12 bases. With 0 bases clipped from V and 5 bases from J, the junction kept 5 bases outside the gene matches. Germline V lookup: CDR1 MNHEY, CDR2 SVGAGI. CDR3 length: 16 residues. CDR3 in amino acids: CASSYSTSGRSDEQYF. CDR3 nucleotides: TGTGCCAGCAGTTACTCGACTAGCGGGAGAAGCGACGAGCAGTACTTC.

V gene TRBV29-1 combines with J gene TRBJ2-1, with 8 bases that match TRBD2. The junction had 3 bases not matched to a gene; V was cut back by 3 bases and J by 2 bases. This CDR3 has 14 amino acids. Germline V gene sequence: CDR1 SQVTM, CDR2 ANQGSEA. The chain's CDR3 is CSVETSETYNEQFF. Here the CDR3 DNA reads TGCAGCGTTGAGACTAGCGAGACCTACAATGAGCAGTTCTTC.

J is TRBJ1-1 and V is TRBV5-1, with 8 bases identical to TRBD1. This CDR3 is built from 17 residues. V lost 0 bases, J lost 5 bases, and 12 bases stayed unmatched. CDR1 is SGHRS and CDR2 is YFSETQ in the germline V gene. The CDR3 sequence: CASSLALWTGSGTEAFF. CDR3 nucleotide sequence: TGCGCCAGCAGCTTGGCCTTGTGGACAGGGTCCGGGACTGAAGCTTTCTTT.

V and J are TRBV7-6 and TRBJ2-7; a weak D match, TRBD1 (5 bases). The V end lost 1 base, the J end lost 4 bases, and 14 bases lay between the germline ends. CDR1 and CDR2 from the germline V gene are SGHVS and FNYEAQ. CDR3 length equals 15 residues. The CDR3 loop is CASSLDRQYSYEQYF. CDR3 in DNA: TGTGCCAGCAGCTTAGATAGACAGTATAGTTACGAGCAGTACTTC.

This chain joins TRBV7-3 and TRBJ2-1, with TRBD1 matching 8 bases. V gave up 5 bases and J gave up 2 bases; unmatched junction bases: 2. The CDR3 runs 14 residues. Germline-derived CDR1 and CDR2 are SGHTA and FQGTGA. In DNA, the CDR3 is TGTGCCAGCAGCCCGACAGGGGCCTACAATGAGCAGTTCTTC. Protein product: CASSPTGAYNEQFF. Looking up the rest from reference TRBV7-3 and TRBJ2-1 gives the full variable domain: GAGVSQTPSNKVTEKGKYVELRCDPISGHTALYWYRQSLGQGPEFLIYFQGTGAADDSGLPNDRFFAVRPEGSVSTLKIQRTERGDSAVYLCASSPTGAYNEQFFGPGTRLTVL.

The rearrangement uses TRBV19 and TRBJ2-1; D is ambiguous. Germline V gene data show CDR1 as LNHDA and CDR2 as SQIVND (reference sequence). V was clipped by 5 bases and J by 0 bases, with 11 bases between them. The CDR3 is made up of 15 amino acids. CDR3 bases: TGTGCCAGTAGTGATAGCCCCAGCTCCTACAATGAGCAGTTCTTC. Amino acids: CASSDSPSSYNEQFF. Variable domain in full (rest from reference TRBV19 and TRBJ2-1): DGGITQSPKYLFRKEGQNVTLSCEQNLNHDAMYWYRQDPGQGLRLIYYSQIVNDFQKGDIAEGYSVSREKKESFPLTVTSAQKNPTAFYLCASSDSPSSYNEQFFGPGTRLTVL.

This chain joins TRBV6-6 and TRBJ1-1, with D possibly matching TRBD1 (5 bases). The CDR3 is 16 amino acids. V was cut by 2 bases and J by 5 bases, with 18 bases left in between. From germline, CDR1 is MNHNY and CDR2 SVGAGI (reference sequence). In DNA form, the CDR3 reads TGTGCCAGCAGTTACCTAATAGATAGGGGTGGGACTGAAGCTTTCTTT. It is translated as CASSYLIDRGGTEAFF.

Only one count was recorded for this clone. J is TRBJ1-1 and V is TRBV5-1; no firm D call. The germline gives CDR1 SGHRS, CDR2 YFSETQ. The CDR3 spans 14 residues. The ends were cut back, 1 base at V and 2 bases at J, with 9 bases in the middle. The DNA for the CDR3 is TGCGCCAGCAGCTTGACAGACCTTAACACTGAAGCTTTCTTT. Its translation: CASSLTDLNTEAFF.

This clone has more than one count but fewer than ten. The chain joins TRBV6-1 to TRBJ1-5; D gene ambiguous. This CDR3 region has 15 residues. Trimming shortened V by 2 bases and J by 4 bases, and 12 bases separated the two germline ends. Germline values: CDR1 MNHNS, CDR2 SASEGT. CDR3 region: CASSEYITPNQPQHF. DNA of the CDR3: TGTGCCAGCAGTGAATATATAACACCGAATCAGCCCCAGCATTTT.

CDR3 coding DNA: TGTGCCAGCAGTTTATCGGCGAACACTGAAGCTTTCTTT. This sequence encodes CASSLSANTEAFF. This chain connects TRBV27 to TRBJ1-1, with D uncertain. The CDR3 totals 13 residues. Germline CDR1 is MNHEY and CDR2 is SMNVEV (reference sequence). V lost 0 bases, J lost 1 base, and 3 bases lay in between.

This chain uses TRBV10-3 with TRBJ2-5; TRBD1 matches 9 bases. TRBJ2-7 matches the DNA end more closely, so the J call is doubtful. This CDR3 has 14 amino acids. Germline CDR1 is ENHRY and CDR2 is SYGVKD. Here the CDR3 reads CAIRNSGTGLEQYF. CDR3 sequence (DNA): TGTGCCATCAGAAACTCTGGGACAGGGCTCGAGCAGTACTTC.

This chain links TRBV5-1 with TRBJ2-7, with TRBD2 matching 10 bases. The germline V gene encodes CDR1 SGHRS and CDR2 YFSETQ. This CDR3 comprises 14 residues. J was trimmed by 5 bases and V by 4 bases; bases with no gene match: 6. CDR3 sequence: CASSLGTSDHEQYF. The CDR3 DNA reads TGCGCCAGCAGCCTCGGGACTAGCGACCACGAGCAGTACTTC.

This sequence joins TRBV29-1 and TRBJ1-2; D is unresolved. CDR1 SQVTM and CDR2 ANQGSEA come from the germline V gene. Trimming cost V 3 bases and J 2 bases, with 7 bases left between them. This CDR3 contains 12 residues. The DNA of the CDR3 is TGCAGCGTTGATACCGGGAACTATGGCTACACCTTC. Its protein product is CSVDTGNYGYTF.

The CDR3 sequence: CASSLATGDDKNIQYF. CDR3 sequence (DNA): TGTGCCAGCAGCTTAGCGACAGGGGATGACAAAAACATTCAGTACTTC. This rearrangement joins TRBV7-9 to TRBJ2-4; 8 bases map to TRBD1. Germline CDR1 and CDR2: SEHNR and FQNEAQ (reference sequence). The CDR3 runs 16 residues. V lost 0 bases to trimming and J lost 3 bases; unmatched junction nucleotides: 4.

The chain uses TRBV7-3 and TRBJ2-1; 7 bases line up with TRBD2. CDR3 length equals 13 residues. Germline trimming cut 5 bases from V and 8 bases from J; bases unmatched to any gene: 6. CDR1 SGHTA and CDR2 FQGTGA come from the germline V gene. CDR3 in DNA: TGTGCCAGCAGCCCCGGACTAGGTTATGAGCAGTTCTTC. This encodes CASSPGLGYEQFF.

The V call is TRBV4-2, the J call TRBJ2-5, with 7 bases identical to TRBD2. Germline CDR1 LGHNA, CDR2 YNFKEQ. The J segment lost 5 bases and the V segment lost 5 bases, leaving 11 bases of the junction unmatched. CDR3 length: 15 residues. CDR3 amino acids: CASSLDRLAVETQYF. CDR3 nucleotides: TGTGCCAGCAGCTTAGACCGGCTAGCGGTCGAGACCCAGTACTTC.

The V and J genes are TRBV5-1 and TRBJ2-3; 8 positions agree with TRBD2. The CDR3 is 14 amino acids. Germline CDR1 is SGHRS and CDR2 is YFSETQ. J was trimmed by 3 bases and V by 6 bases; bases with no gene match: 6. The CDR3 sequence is CASTTGGRTDTQYF. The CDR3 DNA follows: TGCGCCAGCACCACGGGAGGGAGGACAGATACGCAGTATTTT. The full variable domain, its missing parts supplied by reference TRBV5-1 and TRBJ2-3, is KAGVTQTPRYLIKTRGQQVTLSCSPISGHRSVSWYQQTPGQGLQFLFEYFSETQRNKGNFPGRFSGRQFSNSRSEMNVSTLELGDSALYLCASTTGGRTDTQYFGPGTRLTVL.

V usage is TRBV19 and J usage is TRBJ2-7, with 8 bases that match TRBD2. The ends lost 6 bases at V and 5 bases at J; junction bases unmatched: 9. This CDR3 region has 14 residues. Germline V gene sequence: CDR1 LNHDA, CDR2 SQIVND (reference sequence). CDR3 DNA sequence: TGTGCCAGTAGAGTCGCCGGGAGGGAAAACGAGCAGTACTTC. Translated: CASRVAGRENEQYF.

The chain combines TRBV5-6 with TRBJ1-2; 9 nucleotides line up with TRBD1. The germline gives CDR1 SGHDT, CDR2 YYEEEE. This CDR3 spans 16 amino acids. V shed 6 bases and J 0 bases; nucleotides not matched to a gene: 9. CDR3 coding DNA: TGTGCCAGCACCGCCCGGGACAGGGTGACTAACTATGGCTACACCTTC. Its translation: CASTARDRVTNYGYTF.

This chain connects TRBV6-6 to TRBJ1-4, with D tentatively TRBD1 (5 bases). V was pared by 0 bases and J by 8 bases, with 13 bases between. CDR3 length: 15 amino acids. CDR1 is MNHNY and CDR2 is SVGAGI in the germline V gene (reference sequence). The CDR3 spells CASSYSPRVGEKLFF. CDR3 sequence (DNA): TGTGCCAGCAGTTACTCGCCCAGGGTTGGGGAAAAACTGTTTTTT.